This note documents a single T cell receptor beta chain sequence. Its antigen remains unidentified. The entry originates in a study of T cell responses to AZD1222 COVID-19 vaccine. Regarding the study as a whole: Nearly half of spike-specific TCRs reportedly target variant regions that are unmutated in the B.1.351 and B.1.1.7 variants. Clonal diversity may have been underestimated, and the donors were mostly white British, with more females than males. Repertoires in all cases were sampled only once the peak T cell response had passed.

Produced via immunoSEQ multiplex PCR; TCRdb's table is partial and in-frame only. The sample lists some 91,000 clones, about 89% occurring once. The starting material was peripheral blood, obtained on day 0 of AZD1222 vaccination. The TCR comes from an adult in good health.

CDR3 loop: CASSSSDSYEQYF. The CDR3 bases are TGTGCCAGCAGTTCATCCGACAGTTACGAGCAGTACTTC. The chain couples TRBV12-3 or TRBV12-4 to TRBJ2-7; D possibly corresponds to TRBD1 (5 bases). This CDR3 spans 13 amino acids. V was trimmed by 4 bases and J by 4 bases, leaving 11 bases between them.